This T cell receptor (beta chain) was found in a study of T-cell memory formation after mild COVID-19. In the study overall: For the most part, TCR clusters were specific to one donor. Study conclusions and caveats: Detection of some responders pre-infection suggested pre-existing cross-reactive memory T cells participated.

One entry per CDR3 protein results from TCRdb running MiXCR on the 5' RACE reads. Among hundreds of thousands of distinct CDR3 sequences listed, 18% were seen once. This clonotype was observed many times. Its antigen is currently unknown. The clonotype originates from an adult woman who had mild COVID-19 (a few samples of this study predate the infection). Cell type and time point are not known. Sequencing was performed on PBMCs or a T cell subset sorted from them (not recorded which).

CDR3 loop: CASSQVEGPIGAETQYF. The CDR3 bases are TGTGCCAGCAGCCAAGTCGAGGGACCGATCGGGGCAGAGACCCAGTACTTC. The J gene is TRBJ2-5, the V gene TRBV4-2, with D possibly being TRBD1 or TRBD2 (5 bases each). V lost 1 base and J 4 bases, leaving 19 bases between the germline ends. Germline V lookup: CDR1 LGHNA, CDR2 YNFKEQ. CDR3 length equals 17 residues.